This TCR beta chain was sequenced during a study of CD8 T cells in Susac syndrome. This clonotype was found a few times. RNA was extracted with the RNeasy kit, and a quantity of roughly 0.45 to 1 ug was reverse transcribed using random hexamers. TCRdb re-called the immunoSEQ multiplex PCR reads through MiXCR, storing one row per CDR3 protein. The table has a few hundred thousand distinct CDR3 sequences, about 94% seen once; the top ten hold around 0.07%. V shed 6 bases and J 1 base; nucleotides not matched to a gene: 4. The CDR3 is 15 amino acids. Looked up from germline, CDR1 is SGHTA and CDR2 is FQGNSA.

Specimen: CD4+ T cells from PBMCs. The chain carries TRBV7-2 and TRBJ1-5, with 9 bases fitting TRBD1. This TCR derives from a human donor with multiple sclerosis. The DNA for the CDR3 is TGTGCCAGCAGTCGGGACAGGGCAAGCAATCAGCCCCAGCATTTT. Residues: CASSRDRASNQPQHF.